The 24 T cell receptor beta chains below come from one sample, sequenced in a study of blood T cells in healthy people across ages. A second PCR of roughly 7 to 11 cycles used a sample-barcoded 5' primer and a J-beta primer mix. TCRdb reanalysed the 5' RACE reads using MiXCR and keeps one entry per CDR3 protein. Here the sample spans over 950,000 distinct CDR3 sequences, 30% to 40% being singletons. Input material: blood. Receptors originate from a man aged 18 to 29 in good health.

The chain uses TRBV6-5 and TRBJ1-2; the match to TRBD1 covers 7 bases. Per the germline V gene, CDR1 is MNHEY and CDR2 is SVGAGI. Germline trimming cut 5 bases from V and 8 bases from J; bases unmatched to any gene: 14. The CDR3 runs 15 residues. CDR3 coding DNA: TGTGCCAGCAGTGCCACCCCGGGACAGCTGCGGGGCTACACCTTC. It yields the protein CASSATPGQLRGYTF.

CDR3 residues: CSAFPTLVRQETQYF. CDR3 bases: TGCAGTGCCTTTCCTACACTTGTCAGGCAAGAGACCCAGTACTTC. The chain employs TRBV20-1 and TRBJ2-5; no reliable D call. Germline CDR1 DFQATT, CDR2 SNEGSKA (reference sequence). The length of the CDR3 is 15 residues. V was trimmed by 6 bases and J by 2 bases, leaving 19 bases between them.

The V and J genes are TRBV4-3 and TRBJ1-6; D uncertain. Per germline, CDR1 LGHNA and CDR2 YSLEER. With 4 bases removed from V and 8 bases from J, the gap between germline ends came to 15 bases. This CDR3 is built from 15 residues. The CDR3 is CASSPSLPGDSPLHF. Written as DNA, the CDR3 is TGCGCCAGCAGCCCATCATTGCCCGGCGATTCACCCCTCCACTTT.

The rearrangement joins TRBV6-5 to TRBJ1-6; D is ambiguous. The germline gives CDR1 MNHEY, CDR2 SVGAGI. The CDR3 has 16 residues. V dropped 0 bases and J dropped 3 bases, with 9 bases sitting between them. The CDR3 nucleotides read TGTGCCAGCAGTTACTCGAAACAGTTCTATAATTCACCCCTCCACTTT. Encoded protein: CASSYSKQFYNSPLHF.

This clonotype was counted only a few times. The chain uses TRBV29-1 and TRBJ1-1, with D maybe TRBD1 (6 bases). Trimming left V 4 bases short and J 6 bases short, with 15 bases between. CDR1 SQVTM and CDR2 ANQGSEA come from the germline V gene. The CDR3 is 13 residues long. The DNA of the CDR3 is TGCAGCGTTGGTCGGCAGGGGTGGCCTGAAGCTTTCTTT. Its translation is CSVGRQGWPEAFF. Drawing the rest from reference TRBV29-1 and TRBJ1-1, the complete variable domain is SAVISQKPSRDICQRGTSLTIQCQVDSQVTMMFWYRQQPGQSLTLIATANQGSEATYESGFVIDKFPISRPNLTFSTLTVSNMSPEDSSIYLCSVGRQGWPEAFFGQGTRLTVV.

This clonotype appeared a few times. CDR3: CASGSNSPLHF. The CDR3 nucleotides are TGTGCCAGCGGCTCCAATTCACCCCTCCACTTT. The J gene is TRBJ1-6, the V gene TRBV27; no firm D call. Germline lookup yields CDR1 MNHEY and CDR2 SMNVEV (reference sequence). V lost 8 bases and J lost 7, with 6 bases in between. CDR3 length: 11 amino acids.

This clonotype was counted ten times or more. The V gene is TRBV29-1, the J gene TRBJ2-7, with D tentatively TRBD2 (6 bases). Germline V gene sequence: CDR1 SQVTM, CDR2 ANQGSEA. V gave up 5 bases and J gave up 5 bases, with 13 bases separating them. This CDR3 has 12 residues. This CDR3 is CSVRGAHHEQYF. CDR3 coding DNA: TGCAGCGTTCGCGGGGCCCACCACGAGCAGTACTTC.

The rearrangement links TRBV6-5 to TRBJ1-6; D unclear. The germline CDR1 and CDR2 sequences are MNHEY and SVGAGI. The CDR3 covers 12 residues. V shed 8 bases and J shed 11 bases, with 13 bases lying between them. The CDR3: CASSRGGPPLHF. The CDR3 bases are TGTGCCAGCTCCCGCGGTGGGCCACCCCTCCACTTT.

The chain is built from TRBV12-3 or TRBV12-4 and TRBJ2-4; the D is unclear. V lost 3 bases and J 8 bases, leaving 11 bases between the germline ends. The CDR3 sequence is 13 residues long. In DNA, the CDR3 is TGTGCCAGCAGTTTTTCGGGTTGGGACATTCAGTACTTC. This gives the protein CASSFSGWDIQYF.

This sequence joins TRBV4-1 and TRBJ2-1; no clear D. V lost 0 bases and J 10 bases, leaving 13 bases between the germline ends. Germline values: CDR1 MGHRA, CDR2 YSYEKL. The CDR3 has 14 amino acids. The chain's CDR3 is CASSQDNRFREQFF. CDR3 nucleotide sequence: TGCGCCAGCAGCCAAGATAACCGTTTTAGGGAGCAGTTCTTC.

This clonotype came up a few times. CDR3: CASSYPDRNEKLFF. CDR3 in DNA: TGCGCCAGCAGCTATCCTGACCGTAATGAAAAACTGTTTTTT. This chain uses TRBV5-1 with TRBJ1-4, with D unresolved. V dropped 3 bases and J dropped 4 bases, with 10 bases sitting between them. From germline, CDR1 is SGHRS and CDR2 YFSETQ. The CDR3 spans 14 residues.

About this clonotype itself: A read error may produce the germline difference seen at one junction end. V gene TRBV7-3 combines with J gene TRBJ2-3, with a possible D match to TRBD2 (6 bases). This CDR3 spans 15 amino acids. From germline, CDR1 is SGHTA and CDR2 FQGTGA. For the CDR3, the DNA is TGTGCCAGCAGCTTAATTGGGACTCCGGGAGATATGCAGTATTTT. Protein sequence: CASSLIGTPGDMQYF.

The V gene is TRBV18, the J gene TRBJ1-6; a possible D gene is TRBD1 (5 bases). V was clipped by 3 bases and J by 5 bases, with 11 bases between them. The germline CDR1 and CDR2 sequences are KGHSH and LQKENI. The CDR3 runs 15 residues. The CDR3 DNA reads as TGTGCCAGCTCACCGACGACAGTGGATAATTCACCCCTCCACTTT. This translates into CASSPTTVDNSPLHF.

On this clonotype: A junction boundary mismatches the germline segment, possibly from a read error. This rearrangement joins TRBV5-1 to TRBJ1-1, with TRBD1 as a possible D gene (6 bases). CDR3 length: 14 residues. Per germline, CDR1 SGHRS and CDR2 YFSETQ. CDR3 sequence reads: CASGGQSMNTETFF. CDR3 nucleotides: TGCGCCAGCGGAGGACAGAGCATGAACACTGAAACTTTCTTT.

The chain links TRBV28 to TRBJ1-2; TRBD1 might be the D (6 bases). The germline V and J ends were trimmed by 7 bases and 4 bases, with 28 bases remaining between them. This CDR3 comprises 18 residues. Per the germline V gene, CDR1 is MDHEN and CDR2 is SYDVKM. The CDR3 loop reads CASNQPTSRTVPPYGYTF. The CDR3 DNA sequence: TGTGCCAGCAATCAGCCAACCTCCCGGACAGTACCTCCCTATGGCTACACCTTC.

This clonotype was seen a few times. The genes are TRBV6-6 and TRBJ1-2; no clear D. Germline CDR1 and CDR2: MNHNY and SVGAGI (reference sequence). The CDR3 contains 14 residues. V was trimmed by 6 bases and J by 1 base, leaving 12 bases between them. This CDR3 is CASSPLTVNYGYTF. As DNA, the CDR3 is TGTGCCAGCAGCCCATTGACCGTTAACTATGGCTACACCTTC.

Regarding this clonotype: A much larger clone lies one base from this, so it may be a read error. This rearrangement joins TRBV29-1 to TRBJ2-1; D may correspond to TRBD1 or TRBD2 (5 bases each). CDR1 and CDR2 (germline): SQVTM, ANQGSEA. Trimming cost V 7 bases and J 13 bases, with 23 bases left between them. The CDR3 loop spans 13 amino acids. DNA of the CDR3: TGCAGCGCCCGGAGAGGGGATCAAAACATTCAGTTCTTC. Residues: CSARRGDQNIQFF.

This clonotype was seen a handful of times. Possible read error: a much larger clone is one base away. The gene calls are TRBV6-2 or TRBV6-3 and TRBJ2-3, with D unclear. Trimming took off 6 bases at V and 0 bases at J, with 4 bases between the two ends. This CDR3 is built from 12 residues. Per germline, CDR1 MNHEY and CDR2 SVGEGT. The CDR3 protein is CASRYSTDTQYF. The CDR3 coding sequence is TGTGCCAGCAGGTACAGCACAGATACGCAGTATTTT.

A few counts support this clonotype. The chain combines TRBV5-1 with TRBJ1-4, with TRBD1 identical over 8 bases. The germline V gene encodes CDR1 SGHRS and CDR2 YFSETQ. J lost 7 bases, V lost 0 bases, and 8 bases had no gene match. CDR3 length equals 16 residues. The CDR3 coding sequence is TGCGCCAGCAGCTTGGCCCAGAGGACAGGGATTGAAAAACTGTTTTTT. Protein: CASSLAQRTGIEKLFF.

This clonotype was seen a handful of times. The chain has TRBV20-1 and TRBJ2-1; 10 positions match TRBD1. The V gene end was trimmed by 6 bases and the J gene end by 5 bases; junction bases not matched to a gene: 7. CDR3 size: 14 residues. The germline V gene encodes CDR1 DFQATT and CDR2 SNEGSKA (reference sequence). In DNA, the CDR3 is TGCAGTGCCGGGGGACAGGGGTGGGACAATGAGCAGTTCTTC. Translated, it gives CSAGGQGWDNEQFF.

The gene calls are TRBV7-9 and TRBJ2-7; D is uncertain. The V and J ends lost 6 bases and 4 bases respectively, with 16 bases between them. This CDR3 is built from 14 residues. CDR1 is SEHNR, CDR2 FQNEAQ, per germline (reference sequence). The CDR3: CASSSGERQYEQYF. CDR3 sequence (DNA): TGTGCCAGCAGTTCAGGAGAGAGACAATACGAGCAGTACTTC.

The V and J genes are TRBV7-6 and TRBJ2-1; 8 bases align to TRBD1. Germline V gene sequence: CDR1 SGHVS, CDR2 FNYEAQ. V was pared by 6 bases and J by 4 bases, with 11 bases of the junction left unmatched. The CDR3 runs 16 residues. Here the CDR3 DNA reads TGTGCCAGCAGTCTTTACCGGGACAGGACATACAATGAGCAGTTCTTC. Translated, it gives CASSLYRDRTYNEQFF. Looking up the rest from reference TRBV7-6 and TRBJ2-1 gives the full variable domain: GAGVSQSPRYKVTKRGQDVALRCDPISGHVSLYWYRQALGQGPEFLTYFNYEAQQDKSGLPNDRFSAERPEGSISTLTIQRTEQRDSAMYRCASSLYRDRTYNEQFFGPGTRLTVL.

This clonotype has a handful of counts. The CDR3 reads CASSLAGLYSPLHF. In DNA, the CDR3 is TGTGCCAGCAGTTTGGCAGGGTTGTACTCACCCCTCCACTTT. The chain couples TRBV12-3 or TRBV12-4 to TRBJ1-6; tentative D call: TRBD1 (5 bases). Trimming removed 3 bases from V and 10 bases from J, with 13 bases in between. CDR3 length equals 14 residues.

This chain joins TRBV20-1 and TRBJ2-5, with D unclear. Germline loops: CDR1 DFQATT, CDR2 SNEGSKA (reference sequence). The CDR3 consists of 11 residues. The V end lost 5 bases, the J end lost 2 bases, and 6 bases lay between the germline ends. The CDR3: CSADSQETQYF. For the CDR3, the DNA is TGCAGTGCTGACTCTCAAGAGACCCAGTACTTC.